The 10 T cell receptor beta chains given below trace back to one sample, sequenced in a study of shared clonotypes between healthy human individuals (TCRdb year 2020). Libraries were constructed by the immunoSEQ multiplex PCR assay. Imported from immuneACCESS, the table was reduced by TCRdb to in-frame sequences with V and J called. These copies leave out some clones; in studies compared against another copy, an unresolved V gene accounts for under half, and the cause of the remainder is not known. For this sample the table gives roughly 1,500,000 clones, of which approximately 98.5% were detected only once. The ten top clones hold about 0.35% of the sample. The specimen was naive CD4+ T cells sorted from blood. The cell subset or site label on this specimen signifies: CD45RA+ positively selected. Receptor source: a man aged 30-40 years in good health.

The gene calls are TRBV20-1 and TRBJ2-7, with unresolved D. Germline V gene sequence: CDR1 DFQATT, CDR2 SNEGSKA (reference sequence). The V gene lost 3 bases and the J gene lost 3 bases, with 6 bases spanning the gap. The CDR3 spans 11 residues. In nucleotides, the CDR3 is TGCAGTGCTAGCCCCTACTACGAGCAGTACTTC. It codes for CSASPYYEQYF.

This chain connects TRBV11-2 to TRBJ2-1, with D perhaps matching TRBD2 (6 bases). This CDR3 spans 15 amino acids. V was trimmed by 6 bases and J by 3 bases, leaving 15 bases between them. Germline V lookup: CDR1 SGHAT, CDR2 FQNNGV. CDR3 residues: CASRATSLFYNEQFF. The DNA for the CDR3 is TGTGCCAGCAGGGCAACTAGCTTATTCTACAATGAGCAGTTCTTC.

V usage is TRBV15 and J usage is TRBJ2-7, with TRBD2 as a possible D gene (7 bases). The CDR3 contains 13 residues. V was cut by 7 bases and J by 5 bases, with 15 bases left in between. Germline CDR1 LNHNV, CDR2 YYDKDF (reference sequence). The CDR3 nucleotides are TGTGCCACCATCGGGGGGCCTCGACACGAGCAGTACTTC. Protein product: CATIGGPRHEQYF.

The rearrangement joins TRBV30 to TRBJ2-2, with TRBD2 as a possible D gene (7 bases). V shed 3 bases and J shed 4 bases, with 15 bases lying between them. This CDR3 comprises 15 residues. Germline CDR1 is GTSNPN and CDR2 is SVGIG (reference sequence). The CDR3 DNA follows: TGTGCCTGGAGAGTTGCGGGGGCCTCCACCGGGGAGCTGTTTTTT. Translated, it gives CAWRVAGASTGELFF.

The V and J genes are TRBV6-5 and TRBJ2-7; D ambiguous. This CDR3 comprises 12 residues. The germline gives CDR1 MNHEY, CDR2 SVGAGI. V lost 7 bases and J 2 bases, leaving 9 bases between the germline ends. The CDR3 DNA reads TGTGCCAGCACCTCCGGACCCTACGAGCAGTACTTC. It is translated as CASTSGPYEQYF.

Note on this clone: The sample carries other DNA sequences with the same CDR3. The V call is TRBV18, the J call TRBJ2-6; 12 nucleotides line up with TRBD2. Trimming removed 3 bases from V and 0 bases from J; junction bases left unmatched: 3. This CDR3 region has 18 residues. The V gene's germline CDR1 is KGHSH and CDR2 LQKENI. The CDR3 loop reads CASSPLLAGGSGANVLTF. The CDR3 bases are TGTGCCAGCTCACCGTTACTAGCGGGGGGCTCTGGGGCCAACGTCCTGACTTTC.

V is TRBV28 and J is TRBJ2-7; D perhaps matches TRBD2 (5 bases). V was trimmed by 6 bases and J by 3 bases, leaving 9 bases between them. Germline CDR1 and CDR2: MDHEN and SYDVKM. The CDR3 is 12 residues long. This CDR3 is CASRAEGYEQYF. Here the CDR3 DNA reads TGTGCCAGCAGGGCTGAGGGCTACGAGCAGTACTTC.

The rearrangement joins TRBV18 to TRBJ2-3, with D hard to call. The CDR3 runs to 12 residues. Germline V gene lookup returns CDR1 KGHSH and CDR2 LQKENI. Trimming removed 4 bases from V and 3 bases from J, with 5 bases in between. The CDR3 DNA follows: TGTGCCAGCTCACTCGAAACAGATACGCAGTATTTT. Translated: CASSLETDTQYF.

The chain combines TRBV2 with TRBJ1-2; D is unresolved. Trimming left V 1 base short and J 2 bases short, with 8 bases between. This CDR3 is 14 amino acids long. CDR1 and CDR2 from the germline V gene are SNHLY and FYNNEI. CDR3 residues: CASSEDRVNYGYTF. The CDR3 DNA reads TGTGCCAGCAGTGAAGATCGCGTCAACTATGGCTACACCTTC.

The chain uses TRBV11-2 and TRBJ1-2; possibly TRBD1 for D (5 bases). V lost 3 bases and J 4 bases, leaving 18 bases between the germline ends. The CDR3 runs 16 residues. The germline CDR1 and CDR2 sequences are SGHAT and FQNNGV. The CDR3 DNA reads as TGTGCCAGCAGCTTTGGTCGATGGGGCAGCTCCTATGGCTACACCTTC. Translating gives CASSFGRWGSSYGYTF.